This TCR beta chain was sequenced for a study of cytomegalovirus exposure and HLA in healthy donors. The protocol was immunoSEQ multiplex PCR, while the TCRdb copy is restricted to in-frame clones and leaves out a portion. The sample has 220,000 or so clones, roughly 83% seen once. V was clipped by 1 base and J by 5 bases; unmatched bases: 8. Germline CDR1 reads MNHNS; CDR2 reads SASEGT. The CDR3 is 16 residues long. The specimen was PBMCs. The rearrangement uses TRBV6-1 and TRBJ1-2, with TRBD1 matching 9 bases. This clonotype originated in a woman in her 30s in good health and CMV-seropositive. CDR3 amino acids: CASSEGGTGSFYGYTF. The CDR3 nucleotides read TGTGCCAGCAGTGAAGGGGGGACAGGGTCTTTTTATGGCTACACCTTC.